One TCR beta chain is described in this entry. This clonotype was counted between two and nine times. Its target antigen remains unknown. It has no much larger one-base neighbor in the sample; base qualities were not kept. The label giving this sample's treatment or condition can be read as: allogeneic hematopoietic cell transplantation with graft depleted of TCRalphabeta T cells and CD19 B cells. TCRalphabeta/CD19-depleted allogeneic hematopoietic cell grafts were given to the transplant recipients, all of whom were children. The library was generated by PCR. The instrument was an Illumina HiSeq 2500. Molecular barcoding was employed in the preparation of TCR libraries, with unique molecular identifiers being used to normalize TCRbeta repertoire quantification. TCRdb passed the public sequencing reads through fastp at Q25 and MiXCR, retaining productive beta sequences. Each CDR3 protein gets just one entry, which takes the most common genes and DNA from the rows behind it. The sample table records about a million distinct CDR3 sequences; 25% to 35% of these occur just once. The ten biggest clones cover 25% to 35% of the sample.

The sample comes from a study of T-cell reconstitution after alpha-beta-depleted transplantation in children (dated by TCRdb to about 2016). Background for the entire study: T-cell immune reconstitution after TCRalphabeta/CD19-depleted allogeneic hematopoietic cell transplantation in children was quantitatively tracked in the study by means of TCR repertoire profiling. On the study overall, not on this receptor specifically: The apparently early recovery of alphabetaT-cell counts about two months after transplant reportedly depended on only several hundred rapidly expanded clones that came from non-depleted graft cells. The high TCRbeta diversity at day 60 in some patients was ascribed to recipient T cells and intrathymic progenitors that had survived conditioning. Over subsequent months, a decline in hyperexpanded clone frequencies was noted, and after one year, T-cell counts and TCRbeta diversity were mostly ascribed to newly produced T cells.

The TCR comes from a boy under two years old who had a stem cell transplant for SCID, so the T cells may come from the graft donor. The source was PBMCs, mostly from graft donor cells, collected 360 days after TCRalphabeta/CD19-depleted stem cell transplant.

The nucleotide sequence reads as follows: TGTGCCAGCAGTTACTCGACTGTAAGCTCCTACGAGCAGTACTTC. Translation gives CASSYSTVSSYEQYF. In this chain, TRBV6-5 is recombined with TRBJ2-7; no D segment can be confidently identified. At the junction V is shortened by 0 bases and J by 0 bases, with 9 bases in between. Including cysteine and phenylalanine, the CDR3 has 15 amino acids. Solely the CDR3 DNA is kept, with 45 bases framed from the first base. CDR1 and CDR2 were assigned from the germline V gene as MNHEY and SVGAGI.